The 28 T cell receptor beta chains given below trace back to one sample, sequenced in a study of blood T cell repertoires in COVID-19. Method: immunoSEQ multiplex PCR; TCRdb's copy keeps in-frame clones and lacks some. The repertoire has around 60,000 clones, approximately 92% of them found once; the top ten carry around a tenth. Input material: peripheral blood. The receptor source for this set is a woman of 80 years or more with active COVID-19.

V gene TRBV7-9 combines with J gene TRBJ1-1; D unclear. Germline V gene sequence: CDR1 SEHNR, CDR2 FQNEAQ (reference sequence). The V and J ends lost 3 bases and 4 bases respectively, with 15 bases between them. This CDR3 spans 15 amino acids. The CDR3 is CASSLAEVTGTEAFF. The CDR3 region has the DNA TGTGCCAGCAGCTTGGCCGAGGTCACGGGCACTGAAGCTTTCTTT.

The rearrangement joins TRBV14 to TRBJ2-3, with a tentative D call TRBD2 (6 bases). Trimming took off 1 base at V and 1 base at J, with 12 bases between the two ends. CDR3 length: 16 amino acids. Germline values: CDR1 SGHDN, CDR2 FVKESK. The CDR3 region has the DNA TGTGCCAGCAGCCAAGGTGCGGGGCAGGGCACAGATACGCAGTATTTT. Its protein product is CASSQGAGQGTDTQYF.

The chain combines TRBV28 with TRBJ2-3; 9 positions agree with TRBD1. Germline V gene data show CDR1 as MDHEN and CDR2 as SYDVKM. After removal of 6 bases from V and 3 bases from J, the junction contained 7 bases not matched to a gene. CDR3 size: 15 residues. The CDR3 region has the DNA TGTGCCAGCAGCTCAGGGGACAGGGAAACAGATACGCAGTATTTT. Translated, it gives CASSSGDRETDTQYF.

The V and J genes are TRBV28 and TRBJ2-1; 8 bases align to TRBD1. Germline loops: CDR1 MDHEN, CDR2 SYDVKM. The junction had 11 bases not matched to a gene; V was cut back by 2 bases and J by 8 bases. The CDR3 is 16 amino acids. The CDR3 coding sequence is TGTGCCAGCAGTTTAACCGGGACAGGATTAACTCATGAGCAGTTCTTC. Amino acid sequence: CASSLTGTGLTHEQFF.

The chain carries TRBV5-1 and TRBJ2-1, with 7 bases identical to TRBD2. The CDR3 loop spans 19 amino acids. Germline CDR1 and CDR2: SGHRS and YFSETQ. With 1 base clipped from V and 0 bases from J, the junction kept 13 bases outside the gene matches. The CDR3 bases are TGCGCCAGCAGCTTGACCCCCGCTAGCGGCTTAAGCTCCTACAATGAGCAGTTCTTC. As protein: CASSLTPASGLSSYNEQFF.

Here the CDR3 reads CASIRGPASGRAADTQYF. CDR3 nucleotides: TGCGCCAGCATCCGCGGACCTGCTAGCGGGAGGGCCGCAGATACGCAGTATTTT. The chain carries TRBV5-1 and TRBJ2-3; 12 positions match TRBD2. V trimming: 6 bases; J trimming: 4 bases; junction bases outside the gene matches: 15. The germline V gene encodes CDR1 SGHRS and CDR2 YFSETQ. The CDR3 length is 18 residues.

The V call is TRBV13, the J call TRBJ2-6; D is perhaps TRBD1 (6 bases). The germline CDR1 and CDR2 sequences are PRHDT and FYEKMQ (reference sequence). V was pared by 5 bases and J by 4 bases, with 12 bases between. The CDR3 contains 15 residues. The CDR3 here is CASSLRGTGANVLTF. In nucleotides, the CDR3 is TGTGCCAGCAGCCTGAGGGGGACGGGGGCCAACGTCCTGACTTTC.

In its sample, this clone was seen a few times. The rearrangement links TRBV7-2 to TRBJ1-5; no clear D gene. Per germline, CDR1 SGHTA and CDR2 FQGNSA. Trimming left V 5 bases short and J 0 bases short, with 11 bases between. The CDR3 contains 15 residues. CDR3 DNA: TGTGCCAGCAGCCCCGGGGAGGTTAGCAATCAGCCCCAGCATTTT. Amino acids: CASSPGEVSNQPQHF.

V gene TRBV3-1 (or the pseudogene TRBV3-2) combines with J gene TRBJ1-1; D is perhaps TRBD1 (5 bases). Trimming pared 5 bases from V and 5 bases from J, leaving 15 bases between. The CDR3 totals 14 residues. Germline V CDR1 and CDR2: LGHDT, YNNKEL (reference sequence). CDR3 nucleotides: TGTGCCAGCAGCGGGACGGGGGGGAGTACTGAAGCTTTCTTT. Its translation is CASSGTGGSTEAFF.

The rearrangement uses TRBV6-5 and TRBJ1-1; the match to TRBD1 covers 7 bases. The germline CDR1 and CDR2 sequences are MNHEY and SVGAGI. CDR3 length: 13 residues. J was trimmed by 8 bases and V by 5 bases; bases with no gene match: 8. For the CDR3, the DNA is TGTGCCAGCAGTACAGGGGTCTCCCGCGAAGCTTTCTTT. This encodes CASSTGVSREAFF.

The rearrangement links TRBV19 to TRBJ2-6; D is ambiguous. The length of the CDR3 is 15 residues. The V gene's germline CDR1 is LNHDA and CDR2 SQIVND (reference sequence). V lost 6 bases, J lost 1 base, and 10 bases lay in between. The CDR3: CASSPNLSGANVLTF. The CDR3 DNA reads as TGTGCCAGTAGCCCAAACTTGTCTGGGGCCAACGTCCTGACTTTC.

This clone was found once. CDR3 nucleotide sequence: TGTGCCAGTAGTAGAGACAGGGTTCATGGTCAGCCCCAGCATTTT. Its protein is CASSRDRVHGQPQHF. V and J are TRBV19 and TRBJ1-5; 7 bases are shared with TRBD1. J lost 6 bases, V lost 4 bases, and 9 bases had no gene match. The CDR3 has 15 amino acids. Looked up from germline, CDR1 is LNHDA and CDR2 is SQIVND (reference sequence).

The chain employs TRBV3-1 (or the pseudogene TRBV3-2) and TRBJ1-6, with D uncertain. In germline, CDR1 is LGHDT, CDR2 YNNKEL (reference sequence). The CDR3 spans 14 residues. The V end lost 4 bases, the J end lost 7 bases, and 11 bases lay between the germline ends. CDR3 loop: CASSLGVPNSPLHF. The CDR3, as DNA: TGTGCCAGCAGCCTCGGGGTACCCAATTCACCCCTCCACTTT.

The rearrangement links TRBV28 to TRBJ1-5; TRBD1 agrees at 9 bases. The V gene end was trimmed by 6 bases and the J gene end by 3 bases; junction bases not matched to a gene: 12. This CDR3 has 17 residues. The germline gives CDR1 MDHEN, CDR2 SYDVKM. CDR3 sequence (DNA): TGTGCCAGCAGCCTATCCCGGACAGGGGCGGACAATCAGCCCCAGCATTTT. It is translated as CASSLSRTGADNQPQHF.

V and J are TRBV12-3 or TRBV12-4 and TRBJ1-2; 9 bases are a match to TRBD1. The CDR3 consists of 13 residues. Trimming at V came to 4 bases and at J to 7 bases, leaving 4 bases not matched to a gene. The CDR3 DNA sequence: TGTGCCAGCAGTTGGACAGGGGAAGGTGGCTACACCTTC. It is translated as CASSWTGEGGYTF.

The chain has TRBV6-5 and TRBJ1-4; D remains unclear. The CDR3 consists of 15 residues. V lost 0 bases and J lost 2, with 7 bases in between. Germline V lookup: CDR1 MNHEY, CDR2 SVGAGI. As DNA, the CDR3 is TGTGCCAGCAGTTACTCTTCCTTGACTAATGAAAAACTGTTTTTT. This encodes CASSYSSLTNEKLFF.

The chain joins TRBV5-1 to TRBJ2-1, with TRBD2 identical over 13 bases. The V gene's germline CDR1 is SGHRS and CDR2 YFSETQ. Trimming removed 0 bases from V and 8 bases from J; junction bases left unmatched: 5. This CDR3 contains 16 residues. For the CDR3, the DNA is TGCGCCAGCAGCTTGGAACTAGCGGGGGGGAGAGATGAGCAGTTCTTC. Encoded protein: CASSLELAGGRDEQFF.

This chain uses TRBV12-3 or TRBV12-4 with TRBJ2-2; TRBD2 is a possible D gene (6 bases). The V and J ends lost 7 bases and 3 bases respectively, with 9 bases between them. This CDR3 spans 13 amino acids. Written as DNA, the CDR3 is TGTGCCAGCAATCGGGGGTACACCGGGGAGCTGTTTTTT. Protein: CASNRGYTGELFF.

This chain uses TRBV7-9 with TRBJ2-2, with 9 positions matching TRBD1. V lost 5 bases, J lost 5 bases, and 9 bases stayed unmatched. The length of the CDR3 is 16 residues. CDR1 SEHNR and CDR2 FQNEAQ come from the germline V gene (reference sequence). The chain's CDR3 is CASSPTGQGSTGELFF. The CDR3 bases are TGTGCCAGCAGCCCAACCGGACAGGGGTCTACCGGGGAGCTGTTTTTT.

The chain joins TRBV4-2 to TRBJ1-6, with D possibly matching TRBD1 (6 bases). The CDR3 length is 16 residues. The ends were cut back, 1 base at V and 4 bases at J, with 11 bases in the middle. The germline V gene encodes CDR1 LGHNA and CDR2 YNFKEQ. The CDR3 region is CASSQGTTGYNSPLHF. The CDR3 bases are TGTGCCAGCAGCCAAGGAACGACAGGATATAATTCACCCCTCCACTTT.

This chain joins TRBV4-2 and TRBJ1-2; D is ambiguous. The germline V gene encodes CDR1 LGHNA and CDR2 YNFKEQ. CDR3 size: 12 residues. Trimming left V 7 bases short and J 4 bases short, with 10 bases between. The CDR3 DNA reads as TGTGCCAGCAACAAAGACGGCTATGGCTACACCTTC. This translates into CASNKDGYGYTF.

V usage is TRBV7-2 and J usage is TRBJ2-7; D remains unclear. CDR1 and CDR2 (germline): SGHTA, FQGNSA. CDR3 length: 13 residues. The ends were cut back, 0 bases at V and 4 bases at J, with 7 bases in the middle. As DNA, the CDR3 is TGTGCCAGCAGCTTAGCGGCGAGGTACGAGCAGTACTTC. This sequence encodes CASSLAARYEQYF.

A few counts support this clone. The chain links TRBV7-9 to TRBJ1-5; 7 bases agree with TRBD1. Germline V lookup: CDR1 SEHNR, CDR2 FQNEAQ (reference sequence). The CDR3 length is 14 residues. V was pared by 5 bases and J by 2 bases, with 3 bases of the junction left unmatched. This CDR3 is CASSGDRGNQPQHF. The CDR3 DNA follows: TGTGCCAGCAGCGGAGACAGGGGCAATCAGCCCCAGCATTTT.

In its sample, this clone was seen once. The chain uses TRBV27 and TRBJ1-5, with D possibly being TRBD1 (6 bases). The germline CDR1 and CDR2 sequences are MNHEY and SMNVEV (reference sequence). V was shortened by 5 bases and J by 3 bases, with 11 bases between the two germline ends. This CDR3 is 14 amino acids long. CDR3 bases: TGTGCCAGCAGTGAAACAGGGTCCAATCAGCCCCAGCATTTT. It codes for CASSETGSNQPQHF.

The V gene is TRBV18, the J gene TRBJ1-3; D is possibly TRBD1 (5 bases). Per the germline V gene, CDR1 is KGHSH and CDR2 is LQKENI. Trimming removed 0 bases from V and 2 bases from J, with 8 bases in between. The CDR3 runs to 15 residues. This chain's CDR3 is CASSPPGGAGNTIYF. CDR3 in DNA: TGTGCCAGCTCACCACCGGGGGGAGCTGGAAACACCATATATTTT.

J is TRBJ2-7 and V is TRBV4-1; 10 bases agree with TRBD2. Trimming cost V 0 bases and J 2 bases; bases outside gene matches: 1. The CDR3 totals 15 residues. Germline lookup yields CDR1 MGHRA and CDR2 YSYEKL. The CDR3 is CASSQDLAGAYEQYF. CDR3 DNA sequence: TGCGCCAGCAGCCAAGACCTAGCGGGAGCCTACGAGCAGTACTTC.

The V and J genes are TRBV23-1 and TRBJ2-7, with D hard to call. TRBV23-1 is identified as an open reading frame with a role that is uncertain. The CDR3 contains 16 residues. Trimming removed 0 bases at V and 2 bases at J, with 14 bases between. The CDR3 reads CASSQSCLPDTYEQYF. CDR3 coding DNA: TGCGCCAGCAGTCAATCGTGTCTCCCTGACACCTACGAGCAGTACTTC.

The chain carries TRBV28 and TRBJ2-3; TRBD1 matches 9 bases. CDR1 and CDR2 from the germline V gene are MDHEN and SYDVKM. The CDR3 runs 15 residues. Losses at the gene ends were 7 bases for V and 2 bases for J; bases not matched to a gene: 7. Here the CDR3 DNA reads TGTGCCAGCAACAAACAGGGGGCGTCCACAGATACGCAGTATTTT. This encodes CASNKQGASTDTQYF.